The subject of this entry is one T cell receptor beta chain. Its antigen is not identified. Additional DNA sequences in this sample encode the identical CDR3. The sample comes from a study of radiation and T cells in renal cell carcinoma. Time point given: blood 2 weeks post-SBRT. Described treatment: 15 Gy SBRT to primary tumor, nephrectomy 4 weeks later. After SBRT, blood was collected at 2 and 4 weeks, plus baseline. Trimming cost V 0 bases and J 4 bases, with 7 bases left between them. The CDR3 extends over 13 amino acids. CDR1 is SGDLS and CDR2 is YYNGEE in the germline V gene. Points from the study as a whole: Baseline intratumoral clonotype presence is unknown without pretreatment biopsies. In blood, top tumor clones expanded by 2 weeks, shrinking by 4.

Clones were read by immunoSEQ multiplex PCR, and TCRdb kept only the in-frame ones, dropping some. Found here are about 130,000 clones, around four fifths of them singletons; the top ten hold 1.5% to 2%. The chain joins TRBV9 to TRBJ1-2; D is ambiguous. This clonotype was obtained from a woman aged 60-75 years with renal cell carcinoma. Sequenced material: blood, taken from a patient whose treatment included radiotherapy and nephrectomy. The CDR3 here is CASSVGTSYGYTF. The CDR3 DNA follows: TGTGCCAGCAGCGTAGGGACGAGCTATGGCTACACCTTC. The full variable domain, in which reference TRBV9 and TRBJ1-2 provide the parts outside the CDR3, is DSGVTQTPKHLITATGQRVTLRCSPRSGDLSVYWYQQSLDQGLQFLIQYYNGEERAKGNILERFSAQQFPDLHSELNLSSLELGDSALYFCASSVGTSYGYTFGSGTRLTVV.